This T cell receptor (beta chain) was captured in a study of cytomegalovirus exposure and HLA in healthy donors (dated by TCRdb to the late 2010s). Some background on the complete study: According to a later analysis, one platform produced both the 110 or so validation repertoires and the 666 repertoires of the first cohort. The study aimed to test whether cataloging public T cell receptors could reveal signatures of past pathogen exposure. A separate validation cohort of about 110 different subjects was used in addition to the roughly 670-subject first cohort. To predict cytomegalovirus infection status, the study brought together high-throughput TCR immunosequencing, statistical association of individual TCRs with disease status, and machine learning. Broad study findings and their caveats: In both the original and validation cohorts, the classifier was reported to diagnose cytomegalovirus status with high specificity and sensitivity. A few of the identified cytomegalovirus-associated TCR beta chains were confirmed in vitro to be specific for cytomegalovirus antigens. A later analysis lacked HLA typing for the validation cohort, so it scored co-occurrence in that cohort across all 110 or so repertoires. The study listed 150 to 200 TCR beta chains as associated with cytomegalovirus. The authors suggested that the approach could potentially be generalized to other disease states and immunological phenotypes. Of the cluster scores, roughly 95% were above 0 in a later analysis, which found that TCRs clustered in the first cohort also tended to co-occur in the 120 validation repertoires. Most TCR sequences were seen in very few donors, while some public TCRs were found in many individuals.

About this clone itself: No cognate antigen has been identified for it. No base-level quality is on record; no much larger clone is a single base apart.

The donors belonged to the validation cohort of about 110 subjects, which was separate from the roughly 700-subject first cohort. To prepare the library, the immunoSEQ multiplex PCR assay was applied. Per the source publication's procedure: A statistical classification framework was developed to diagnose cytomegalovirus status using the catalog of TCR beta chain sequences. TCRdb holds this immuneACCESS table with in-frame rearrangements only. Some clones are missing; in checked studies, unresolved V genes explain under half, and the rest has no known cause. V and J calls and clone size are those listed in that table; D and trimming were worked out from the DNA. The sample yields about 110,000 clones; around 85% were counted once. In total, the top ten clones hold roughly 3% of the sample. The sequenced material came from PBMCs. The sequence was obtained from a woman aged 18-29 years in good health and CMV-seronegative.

This receptor carries the CDR3 CASSPGFGIVGTQYF. The bases are TGCGCCAGCAGCCCCGGATTCGGGATCGTAGGGACCCAGTACTTC. The chain links TRBV23-1 with TRBJ2-5; the D segment could be TRBD2, given 5 matching bases. TRBV23-1 is identified as an open reading frame with a role that is uncertain. The CDR3 spans 15 residues, from the cysteine through the phenylalanine. Only CDR3 DNA remains: 45 bases, in frame from the first base. Cut back by 6 bases and 7 bases, the V and J ends lie 21 bases apart.